The rows below give T cell receptor beta chains drawn from one sample of a study of blood T cell repertoires in COVID-19. Some clones are missing from TCRdb's copy, which holds only in-frame ones; the method was immunoSEQ multiplex PCR. The sample records 140,000 or so clones, 75% to 85% being singletons. Sequenced sample: peripheral blood. These receptors were obtained from a woman in her seventies with COVID-19, enrolled during active disease. The CDR3 runs from the conserved cysteine through the conserved F or W. A D gene is named only where the DNA matches it firmly. Size values are once, few and many counts, or a class for expanded clones, and some rows have none.

d_call j_call v_call clone_size cdr3_aa cdr3_nt
. TRBJ2-2 TRBV5-1 . CASSPGLNTGELFF TGCGCCAGCAGCCCCGGACTTAACACCGGGGAGCTGTTTTTT
TRBD1 TRBJ1-6 TRBV7-2 . CASSSLSRTGTSPLHF TGTGCCAGCAGCTCCCTATCGAGGACAGGGACGTCACCCCTCCACTTT
. TRBJ2-7 TRBV5-6 . CASSLVEEQYF TGTGCCAGCAGCTTGGTTGAGGAGCAGTACTTC
TRBD1 TRBJ2-7 TRBV5-1 . CASSFSDRGTEQYF TGCGCCAGCAGCTTCTCGGACAGGGGTACCGAGCAGTACTTC
TRBD1 TRBJ1-6 TRBV18 . CASSRGQDNSPLHF TGTGCCAGCTCACGCGGACAGGATAATTCACCCCTCCACTTT
. TRBJ2-5 TRBV11-1 . CASSLLGAETQYF TGTGCCAGCAGCTTACTGGGGGCGGAGACCCAGTACTTC
. TRBJ2-2 TRBV2 . CASSEVRANTGELFF TGTGCCAGCAGTGAAGTCAGGGCGAACACCGGGGAGCTGTTTTTT
. TRBJ2-7 TRBV25-1 . CASSDSGVSSQQYF TGTGCCAGCAGTGACTCCGGGGTCTCTTCGCAGCAGTACTTC
. TRBJ1-6 TRBV6-4 . CASSEGGISSPLHF TGTGCCAGCAGTGAGGGGGGGATAAGTTCACCCCTCCACTTT
TRBD1 TRBJ2-2 TRBV19 . CASSDRANTGELFF TGTGCCAGTAGTGACAGGGCGAACACCGGGGAGCTGTTTTTT
TRBD1 TRBJ1-2 TRBV2 . CASSEDTGGGGGYTF TGTGCCAGCAGTGAAGATACAGGGGGAGGAGGTGGCTACACCTTC
. TRBJ2-5 TRBV11-2 . CASSLGSGQETQYF TGTGCCAGCAGCTTAGGTTCAGGACAAGAGACCCAGTACTTC
. TRBJ1-4 TRBV30 . CAWSALTNEKLFF TGTGCCTGGAGTGCTTTAACTAATGAAAAACTGTTTTTT
. TRBJ1-1 TRBV6-6 . CASSYFGRGTEAFF TGTGCCAGCAGTTACTTTGGCAGGGGCACTGAAGCTTTCTTT
TRBD2 TRBJ2-1 TRBV9 . CASSVGRGGNSGRSSYNEQFF TGTGCCAGCAGCGTAGGGCGTGGGGGAAATAGCGGGAGGAGCTCCTACAATGAGCAGTTCTTC
TRBD1 TRBJ1-1 TRBV7-3 once CASSSHKNTGGQAFF TGTGCCAGCAGCTCCCACAAGAACACAGGGGGCCAAGCTTTCTTT
. TRBJ1-5 TRBV15 . CATSRDFRSPQHF TGTGCCACCAGCAGAGATTTTCGTTCGCCCCAGCATTTT
TRBD1 TRBJ1-2 TRBV9 . CASSAHLGQGVYGYTF TGTGCCAGCAGCGCCCACCTAGGACAGGGCGTCTATGGCTACACCTTC
TRBD1 TRBJ2-7 TRBV12-3/TRBV12-4 . CASSWTRQGDQYF TGTGCCAGCAGTTGGACTCGACAGGGGGATCAGTACTTC
TRBD1 TRBJ2-7 TRBV3-1/TRBV3-2 . CASSQRRLTGEDEQYF TGTGCCAGCAGCCAACGACGGTTGACAGGGGAAGACGAGCAGTACTTC
. TRBJ1-3 TRBV4-1 . CASSHGRGDAIYF TGCGCCAGCAGCCACGGTCGGGGAGATGCCATATATTTT
TRBD1 TRBJ1-1 TRBV15 . CATSRDDRDLPEAFF TGTGCCACCAGCAGAGATGACAGGGATCTGCCTGAAGCTTTCTTT
TRBD1 TRBJ2-7 TRBV6-5 . CASRMGQGNSYEQYF TGTGCCAGCAGAATGGGACAGGGGAACTCCTACGAGCAGTACTTC
. TRBJ2-5 TRBV7-9 . CASSLRGQETQYF TGTGCCAGCAGCTTAAGGGGCCAAGAGACCCAGTACTTC
. TRBJ2-5 TRBV24-1 . CATSDYIDRQETQYF TGTGCCACCAGTGACTATATCGACAGGCAAGAGACCCAGTACTTC
TRBD2 TRBJ2-7 TRBV20-1 . CSASLAGDAYEQYF TGCAGTGCTAGTCTAGCGGGGGACGCCTACGAGCAGTACTTC
. TRBJ2-7 TRBV28 . CASSLRRIKGGESYEQYF TGTGCCAGCAGTTTACGCCGAATAAAGGGCGGGGAATCCTACGAGCAGTACTTC
. TRBJ2-7 TRBV30 . CAWSGMDSPYEQYF TGTGCCTGGAGTGGGATGGACAGTCCCTACGAGCAGTACTTC
TRBD1 TRBJ2-3 TRBV4-2 . CASSQQGQGTDTQYF TGTGCCAGCAGCCAACAGGGACAGGGGACAGATACGCAGTATTTT
. TRBJ2-7 TRBV5-1 . CASSYDQGLQYF TGCGCCAGCAGTTATGACCAGGGTCTCCAGTACTTC
. TRBJ2-7 TRBV29-1 . CSAKDSAYEQYF TGCAGCGCTAAAGACAGTGCCTACGAGCAGTACTTC
. TRBJ1-6 TRBV7-9 . CASSPRDPFSPLHF TGTGCCAGCAGCCCGAGGGATCCGTTCTCACCCCTCCACTTT
. TRBJ2-7 TRBV7-2 . CASSSGLPGQRGSYEQYF TGTGCCAGCAGCTCCGGTTTGCCGGGACAAAGGGGATCCTACGAGCAGTACTTC
. TRBJ1-1 TRBV27 few CASRTRGNTEAFF TGTGCCAGCAGGACACGGGGGAACACTGAAGCTTTCTTT
TRBD2 TRBJ2-7 TRBV13 once CASSPGTSGGAGQYF TGTGCCAGCAGCCCCGGGACTAGCGGGGGGGCGGGGCAGTACTTC
TRBD1 TRBJ2-7 TRBV20-1 . CSASLRQGVIHEQYF TGCAGTGCTAGTCTTCGACAGGGTGTAATACACGAGCAGTACTTC
TRBD1 TRBJ1-2 TRBV28 . CASSLWSTGLDGYTF TGTGCCAGCAGTTTATGGTCGACAGGGTTAGATGGCTACACCTTC
. TRBJ1-5 TRBV2 . CASSELQGVSNQPQHF TGTGCCAGCAGTGAACTACAGGGAGTAAGCAATCAGCCCCAGCATTTT
TRBD2 TRBJ2-5 TRBV27 . CASSLWDWAGGKQETQYF TGTGCCAGCAGTTTATGGGACTGGGCGGGGGGTAAACAAGAGACCCAGTACTTC
. TRBJ2-7 TRBV25-1 . CASSPQTPTGPSSYEQYF TGTGCCAGCAGTCCCCAAACCCCCACAGGGCCCAGTTCCTACGAGCAGTACTTC
. TRBJ1-2 TRBV2 . CASSEADFVDYGYTF TGTGCCAGCAGTGAGGCGGACTTTGTGGACTATGGCTACACCTTC
TRBD1 TRBJ1-2 TRBV7-8 . CASSLNRGANYGYTF TGTGCCAGCAGCTTGAACAGGGGAGCTAACTATGGCTACACCTTC
. TRBJ1-2 TRBV7-2 . CASSSGQGYTF TGTGCCAGCAGCTCTGGACAGGGCTACACCTTC
TRBD2 TRBJ2-7 TRBV10-3 . CAISESTTSGGPLSYEQYF TGTGCCATCAGTGAGTCGACGACTAGCGGGGGGCCCCTATCCTACGAGCAGTACTTC
. TRBJ2-1 TRBV16 . CASSQLSGTYNEQFF TGTGCCAGCAGCCAATTATCAGGAACTTACAATGAGCAGTTCTTC
TRBD1 TRBJ1-1 TRBV2 . CASRSGTGPEAFF TGTGCCAGCAGGTCCGGGACAGGGCCCGAAGCTTTCTTT
. TRBJ2-6 TRBV27 . CASSPRDTLSGANVLTF TGTGCCAGCAGTCCCCGGGACACACTCTCTGGGGCCAACGTCCTGACTTTC
TRBD2 TRBJ2-7 TRBV18 . CASSTSGGTREQYF TGTGCCAGCTCGACTAGCGGGGGAACCCGCGAGCAGTACTTC
. TRBJ2-1 TRBV7-9 . CASSSTQRGASYNEQFF TGTGCCAGCAGCTCTACACAACGGGGGGCCTCCTACAATGAGCAGTTCTTC
TRBD1 TRBJ1-4 TRBV6-6 . CASSHSRGTGEEKLFF TGTGCCAGCAGTCACTCCCGGGGGACAGGGGAAGAAAAACTGTTTTTT
TRBD2 TRBJ2-3 TRBV15 . CATSRGGRNTDTQYF TGTGCCACCAGCCGCGGGGGGAGGAACACAGATACGCAGTATTTT
TRBD1 TRBJ2-7 TRBV9 . CASSPRTGELSYYEQYF TGTGCCAGCAGCCCCCGGACAGGGGAATTGTCCTACTACGAGCAGTACTTC
. TRBJ2-7 TRBV10-3 few CAISVTQGGTEQYF TGTGCCATCAGTGTCACCCAGGGAGGTACCGAGCAGTACTTC
. TRBJ2-7 TRBV7-9 . CASSASGSSYEQYF TGTGCCAGCAGCGCCTCCGGGAGCTCCTACGAGCAGTACTTC
TRBD1 TRBJ2-7 TRBV15 . CATSTDRDIEQYF TGTGCCACCAGTACCGACAGGGACATCGAGCAGTACTTC
. TRBJ1-6 TRBV2 few CASSGVAGWNSPLHF TGTGCCAGCAGTGGCGTGGCAGGGTGGAATTCACCCCTCCACTTT
TRBD1 TRBJ1-1 TRBV19 . CASAPKGQGWNTEAFF TGTGCCAGCGCCCCGAAAGGACAGGGGTGGAACACTGAAGCTTTCTTT
TRBD1 TRBJ1-2 TRBV7-2 . CASSPHRGGYTF TGTGCCAGCAGCCCCCACAGGGGGGGCTACACCTTC